Below are 3 T cell receptor beta chains sequenced from a single sample in a study of technical replicates of blood from several donors. Profiling relied on immunoSEQ multiplex PCR, and the TCRdb table lists in-frame clones only, not all of them. The sample records 80,000 to 100,000 clones, just over 90% being singletons. The sample consisted of T cells isolated from PBMCs. The receptors stem from a human donor in good health.

This chain connects TRBV11-3 to TRBJ2-7; a possible D gene is TRBD2 (5 bases). CDR1 and CDR2 (germline): SGHNT, YENEEA. The CDR3 contains 14 residues. V shed 3 bases and J shed 4 bases, with 13 bases lying between them. This chain's CDR3 is CASSFSGRGYEQYF. CDR3 nucleotide sequence: TGTGCCAGCAGCTTTTCCGGACGCGGGTACGAGCAGTACTTC. The full variable domain, its missing parts supplied by reference TRBV11-3 and TRBJ2-7, is EAGVVQSPRYKIIEKKQPVAFWCNPISGHNTLYWYLQNLGQGPELLIRYENEEAVDDSQLPKDRFSAERLKGVDSTLKIQPAELGDSAVYLCASSFSGRGYEQYFGPGTRLTVT.

The chain has TRBV4-1 and TRBJ1-1; D may be TRBD1 (5 bases). CDR3 length: 14 residues. Trimming pared 3 bases from V and 1 base from J, leaving 9 bases between. Germline CDR1 and CDR2: MGHRA and YSYEKL. The DNA of the CDR3 is TGCGCCAGCAGCCATCACGGACAGAACACTGAAGCTTTCTTT. Amino acid sequence: CASSHHGQNTEAFF.

In this sample, this clone turned up once. The chain combines TRBV30 with TRBJ1-1; D unclear. Germline CDR1 GTSNPN, CDR2 SVGIG (reference sequence). The CDR3 consists of 13 residues. The V gene lost 0 bases and the J gene lost 6 bases, with 11 bases spanning the gap. The CDR3 DNA reads as TGTGCCTGGAGTGTTGGAGTTTTCGCTGAAGCTTTCTTT. Protein: CAWSVGVFAEAFF.